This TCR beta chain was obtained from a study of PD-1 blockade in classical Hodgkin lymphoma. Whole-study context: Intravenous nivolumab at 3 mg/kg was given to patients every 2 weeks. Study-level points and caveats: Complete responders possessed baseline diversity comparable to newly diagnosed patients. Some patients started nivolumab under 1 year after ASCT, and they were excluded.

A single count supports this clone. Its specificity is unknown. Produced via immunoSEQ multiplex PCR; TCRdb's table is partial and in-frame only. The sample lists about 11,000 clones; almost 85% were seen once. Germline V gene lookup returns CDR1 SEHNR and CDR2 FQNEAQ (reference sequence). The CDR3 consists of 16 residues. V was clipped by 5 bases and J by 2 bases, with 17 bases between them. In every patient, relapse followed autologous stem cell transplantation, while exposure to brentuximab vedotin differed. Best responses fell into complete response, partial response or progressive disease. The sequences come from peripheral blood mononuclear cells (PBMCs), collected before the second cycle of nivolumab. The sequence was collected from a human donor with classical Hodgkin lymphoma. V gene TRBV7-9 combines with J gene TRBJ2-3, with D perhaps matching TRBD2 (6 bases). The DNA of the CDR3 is TGTGCCAGCAGCAAAAACCGGGACTGGCCCACAGATACGCAGTATTTT. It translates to CASSKNRDWPTDTQYF. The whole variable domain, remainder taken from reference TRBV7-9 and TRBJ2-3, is DTGVSQNPRHKITKRGQNVTFRCDPISEHNRLYWYRQTLGQGPEFLTYFQNEAQLEKSRLLSDRFSAERPKGSFSTLEIQRTEQGDSAMYLCASSKNRDWPTDTQYFGPGTRLTVL.